The present entry profiles one TCR beta chain with its context. The data were taken from a study of blood T cell repertoires in COVID-19. V was trimmed by 4 bases and J by 9 bases, leaving 18 bases between them. CDR1 KGHSH and CDR2 LQKENI come from the germline V gene. The CDR3 has 14 amino acids. The assay was immunoSEQ multiplex PCR, and TCRdb's table has in-frame clones only and misses some. The data contain around 290,000 clones, roughly 92% of them seen just once; the ten biggest clones take up around 2.2%. This chain links TRBV18 with TRBJ2-5; maybe TRBD2 (6 bases). Sequenced sample: peripheral blood. The sequence came from a woman aged 30 to 39 with COVID-19, enrolled during active disease. DNA of the CDR3: TGTGCCAGCTCACGGCGGGACGGCCTGGTGTCCCAGTACTTC. This encodes CASSRRDGLVSQYF.